This T cell receptor (beta chain) was sequenced during a study of STAT5B mutations in CD4+ large granular lymphocyte leukemia. Study-level points and caveats: Data were not HLA-matched across samples. 8/27 top patient clones versus 2/35 control clones were TRBV06-family. No patients shared main leukemic clonotypes, though about 26% appeared at low frequency elsewhere.

This was a survey-level run. Repertoires were generated with immunoSEQ multiplex PCR, while TCRdb's copy carries only in-frame clones and drops some. The table shows about 32,000 clones, with around four fifths occurring only once. Concerning this clone itself: What it recognizes is unknown.

V gave up 0 bases and J gave up 3 bases, with 5 bases separating them. CDR3 length equals 13 residues. Per the germline V gene, CDR1 is SGHTA and CDR2 is FQGNSA. This TCR derives from a human donor in good health. The chain couples TRBV7-2 to TRBJ2-5; D unclear. The sequenced sample was CD4+ T cells from blood buffy coats. The CDR3 coding sequence is TGTGCCAGCAGCTTAGCGCACGAAGAGACCCAGTACTTC. Translated, it gives CASSLAHEETQYF.